The T cell receptor beta chain described here comes from a study of cytomegalovirus exposure and HLA in healthy donors. Study overall: A preliminary data release comprised around 85 million unique TCRs obtained from HLA-typed donors.

This CDR3 contains 13 residues. Germline V gene sequence: CDR1 SGHTA, CDR2 FQGTGA. The V gene lost 3 bases and the J gene lost 5 bases, with 11 bases spanning the gap. PCR primers comprised 60 Vbeta and 13 Jbeta primers. Measured with immunoSEQ multiplex PCR; TCRdb has only the in-frame clones, and not every one. The repertoire has about 140,000 clones, about 84% of them found once; the top ten carry 2% to 3%. Worth noting for this clone: The antigen remains undetermined.

Points from the study as a whole: Researchers catalogued 160 or so TCR beta chains as cytomegalovirus-associated. Many donors carried some public TCRs, although rarity characterized most TCR sequences.

The clonotype originates from a man between 45 and 60 years old in good health and CMV-seronegative. Sequencing input: PBMCs. This chain connects TRBV7-3 to TRBJ2-7; possible D gene TRBD1, 6 bases. CDR3 sequence reads: CASSFSGDDEQYF. In DNA form, the CDR3 reads TGTGCCAGCAGCTTCTCAGGGGATGACGAGCAGTACTTC.